Following are 8 T cell receptor beta chains from one sample sequenced in a study of CXCR3-negative and CXCR3-positive naive CD8 T cells. cDNA libraries for TRB were generated by 5' RACE incorporating UMI labels. After re-calling the 5' RACE reads, TCRdb lists one entry per CDR3 protein, DNA absent. The ten most abundant clones cover about 0.48% of a sample with about 130,000 distinct CDR3 sequences. Material: naive CXCR3- CD8+ T cells from blood. Subset in this sample: CD45RO-CCR7+CD27+CD95- naive CD8+ T cells lacking CXCR3 (TNR3-). All receptors come from a human donor in good health. Some clones in this sample may be carry-over from other donors' samples.

The rearrangement links TRBV7-7 to TRBJ2-5; the TCRdb D gene call, TRBD1, has no DNA to confirm it. CDR3 length: 14 residues. Per germline, CDR1 SSHAT and CDR2 FNYEAQ (reference sequence). The CDR3 here is CASSFRNEGETQYF.

The V call is TRBV7-6, the J call TRBJ2-7. Germline V CDR1 and CDR2: SGHVS, FNYEAQ. CDR3 length: 13 amino acids. CDR3 in amino acids: CASCHNEGSEQYF.

V is TRBV19 and J is TRBJ2-1. The CDR3 is 13 amino acids. The V gene's germline CDR1 is LNHDA and CDR2 SQIVND (reference sequence). The CDR3 loop reads CASSKSLQSEQFF.

The CDR3: CASSPRSSDEQFF. This rearrangement joins TRBV18 to TRBJ2-1. The germline gives CDR1 KGHSH, CDR2 LQKENI. This CDR3 region has 13 residues.

The chain combines TRBV9 with TRBJ1-1; checking the TCRdb D call of TRBD1 is not possible without DNA. Germline CDR1 reads SGDLS; CDR2 reads YYNGEE. CDR3 size: 15 residues. The CDR3 reads CASSLAAGEYTEAFF.

The chain combines TRBV4-3 with TRBJ1-1; the D call of TRBD1 rests on TCRdb alone, since no DNA is present to check it. The germline gives CDR1 LGHNA, CDR2 YSLEER. The CDR3 has 14 amino acids. The CDR3 sequence is CASSPKQGETEAFF.

The J gene is TRBJ2-7, the V gene TRBV4-3; TCRdb's D call of TRBD2 is untestable without DNA. Germline CDR1 reads LGHNA; CDR2 reads YSLEER. The CDR3 has 18 residues. The CDR3: CASSHEGPGTSGTYEQYF.

This chain links TRBV29-1 with TRBJ2-7; checking the TCRdb D call of TRBD1 is not possible without DNA. This CDR3 is built from 15 residues. Germline CDR1 reads SQVTM; CDR2 reads ANQGSEA. CDR3 protein: CSVVGGANEWGEQYF.